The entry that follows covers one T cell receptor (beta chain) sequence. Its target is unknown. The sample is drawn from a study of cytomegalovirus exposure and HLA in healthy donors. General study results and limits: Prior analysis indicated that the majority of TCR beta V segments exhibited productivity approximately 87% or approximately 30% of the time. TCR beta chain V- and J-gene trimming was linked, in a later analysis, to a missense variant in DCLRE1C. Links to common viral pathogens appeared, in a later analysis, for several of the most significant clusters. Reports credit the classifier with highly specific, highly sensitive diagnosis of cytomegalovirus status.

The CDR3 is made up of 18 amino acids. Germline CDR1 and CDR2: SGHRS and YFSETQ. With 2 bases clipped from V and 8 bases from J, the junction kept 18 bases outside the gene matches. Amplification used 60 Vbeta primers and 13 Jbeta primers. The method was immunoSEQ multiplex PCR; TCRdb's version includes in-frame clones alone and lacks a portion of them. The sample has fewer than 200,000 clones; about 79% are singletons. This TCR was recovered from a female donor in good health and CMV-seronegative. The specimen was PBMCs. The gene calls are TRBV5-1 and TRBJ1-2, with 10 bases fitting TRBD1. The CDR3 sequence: CASSLNFRDRGPVSGYTF. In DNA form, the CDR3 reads TGCGCCAGCAGCTTAAATTTCCGGGACAGGGGACCGGTTAGCGGCTACACCTTC. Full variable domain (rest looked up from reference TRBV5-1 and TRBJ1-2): KAGVTQTPRYLIKTRGQQVTLSCSPISGHRSVSWYQQTPGQGLQFLFEYFSETQRNKGNFPGRFSGRQFSNSRSEMNVSTLELGDSALYLCASSLNFRDRGPVSGYTFGSGTRLTVV.